This entry features one T cell receptor beta chain sequence. These data belong to a study of monozygotic twins with inflammatory bowel disease. Whole blood supplied total RNA, and T cells were not sorted. Reanalyzing the 5' RACE reads, TCRdb keeps one entry per CDR3 protein, without DNA. The ten most abundant clones cover just over 2.5% of a sample with fewer than 450,000 distinct CDR3 sequences. The source of this sequence is a human donor with ulcerative colitis or Crohn's disease, or a healthy co-twin of an affected twin (not recorded which). Sequencing used blood.

CDR3: CASSGQGSVTYEQYF. This chain uses TRBV5-6 with TRBJ2-7; TCRdb calls TRBD1, which cannot be checked without DNA. The CDR3 is 15 residues long. Germline V gene lookup returns CDR1 SGHDT and CDR2 YYEEEE.